This TCR beta chain comes out of a study of neurological immune-mediated disorders. Germline V lookup: CDR1 SQVTM, CDR2 ANQGSEA. The CDR3 is 14 residues long. Losses at the gene ends were 6 bases for V and 2 bases for J; bases not matched to a gene: 9. TCRdb called the 5' RACE reads again in MiXCR, with one record for every CDR3 protein. The table records 55,000 to 65,000 distinct CDR3 sequences, more than 9.5% of them present only once. This clonotype showed up many times. The sample was PBMCs. The J gene is TRBJ2-7, the V gene TRBV29-1, with 8 nucleotides matching TRBD1. This sequence was found in a woman aged 55-70 years with HTLV-1-associated myelopathy (HAM/TSP). The CDR3 bases are TGCAGCGTGGGAGGACAGGGAACCACCTACGAGCAGTACTTC. Translated, it gives CSVGGQGTTYEQYF.